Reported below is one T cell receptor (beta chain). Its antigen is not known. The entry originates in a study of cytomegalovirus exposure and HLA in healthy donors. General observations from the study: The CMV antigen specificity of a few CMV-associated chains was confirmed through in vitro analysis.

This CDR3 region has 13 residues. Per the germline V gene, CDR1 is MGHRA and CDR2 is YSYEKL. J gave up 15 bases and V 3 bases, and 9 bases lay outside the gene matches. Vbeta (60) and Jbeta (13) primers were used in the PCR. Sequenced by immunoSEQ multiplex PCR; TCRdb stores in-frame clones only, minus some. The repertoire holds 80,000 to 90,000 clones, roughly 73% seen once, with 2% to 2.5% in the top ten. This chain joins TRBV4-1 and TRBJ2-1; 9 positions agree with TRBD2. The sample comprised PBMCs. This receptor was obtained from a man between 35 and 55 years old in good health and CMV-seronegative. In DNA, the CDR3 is TGCGCCAGCAGCCACGCGAATCTAGCGGGACTGTTCTTC. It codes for CASSHANLAGLFF.